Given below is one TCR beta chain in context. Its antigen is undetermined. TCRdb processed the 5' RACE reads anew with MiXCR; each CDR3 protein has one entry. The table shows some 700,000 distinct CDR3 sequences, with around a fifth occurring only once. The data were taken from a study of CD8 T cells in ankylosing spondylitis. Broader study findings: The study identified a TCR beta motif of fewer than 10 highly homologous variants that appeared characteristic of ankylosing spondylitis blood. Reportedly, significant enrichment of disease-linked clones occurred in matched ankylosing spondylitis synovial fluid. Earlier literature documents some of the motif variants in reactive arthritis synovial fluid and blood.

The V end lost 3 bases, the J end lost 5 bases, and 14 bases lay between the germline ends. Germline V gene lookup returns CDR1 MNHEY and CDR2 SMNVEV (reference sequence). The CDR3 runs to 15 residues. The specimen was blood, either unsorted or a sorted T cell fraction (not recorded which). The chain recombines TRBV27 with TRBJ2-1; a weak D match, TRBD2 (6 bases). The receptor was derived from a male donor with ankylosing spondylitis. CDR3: CASSLRRGFDNEQFF. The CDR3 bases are TGTGCCAGCAGTTTGCGACGGGGGTTTGACAATGAGCAGTTCTTC.